A single sample is the source of the 5 T cell receptor beta chains below, sequenced in a study of Ad26.COV2.S vaccination and SARS-CoV-2 variants. Some clones are missing from TCRdb's copy, which holds only in-frame ones; the method was immunoSEQ multiplex PCR. The sample lists about 250,000 clones; approximately 89% were seen once. Specified treatment: roughly 19 received Ad26.COV2.S at low or high dose, single or two shots; roughly five received placebo; per-sample allocation not given. The investigators took samples on day 63 after the first vaccine or placebo injection. The sample in question was peripheral blood, obtained in a trial of Ad26.COV2.S vaccine versus placebo. The receptor set was obtained from a person between 18 and 60 years old who received the Ad26.COV2.S COVID-19 vaccine or a placebo.

The chain uses TRBV6-2 or TRBV6-3 and TRBJ1-5; no clear D. The CDR3 sequence is 19 residues long. Trimming pared 2 bases from V and 0 bases from J, leaving 20 bases between. Germline-derived CDR1 and CDR2 are MNHEY and SVGEGT. This CDR3 reads CASSYPPLTGRNSNQPQHF. The CDR3 nucleotides read TGTGCCAGCAGTTACCCTCCACTCACCGGACGGAATAGCAATCAGCCCCAGCATTTT.

Only a few counts were recorded for this clone. This chain links TRBV19 with TRBJ2-7; 7 nucleotides agree with TRBD1. The germline V gene encodes CDR1 LNHDA and CDR2 SQIVND (reference sequence). The length of the CDR3 is 14 residues. The ends lost 3 bases at V and 1 base at J; junction bases unmatched: 3. The CDR3 sequence: CASSIRGPSYEQYF. CDR3 nucleotide sequence: TGTGCCAGTAGTATTAGGGGGCCGTCCTACGAGCAGTACTTC.

The chain is built from TRBV5-1 and TRBJ1-2, with D uncertain. Germline CDR1 and CDR2: SGHRS and YFSETQ. V lost 0 bases and J lost 4, with 10 bases in between. The CDR3 extends over 14 amino acids. The CDR3 sequence: CASSLEAVRYGYTF. CDR3 DNA: TGCGCCAGCAGCTTGGAGGCGGTCCGCTATGGCTACACCTTC.

V gene TRBV7-2 combines with J gene TRBJ2-7, with 8 bases identical to TRBD1. Germline V gene lookup returns CDR1 SGHTA and CDR2 FQGNSA. V was pared by 5 bases and J by 5 bases, with 8 bases of the junction left unmatched. The CDR3 is made up of 14 amino acids. DNA for the CDR3: TGTGCCAGCAGCGCCCGAAGGACAGGGAACGAGCAGTACTTC. It yields the protein CASSARRTGNEQYF.

The chain joins TRBV5-4 to TRBJ2-3, with D possibly being TRBD1 or TRBD2 (5 bases each). The CDR3 contains 15 residues. The germline V gene encodes CDR1 SGHNT and CDR2 YYREEE (reference sequence). V gave up 4 bases and J gave up 1 base, with 13 bases separating them. As DNA, the CDR3 is TGTGCCAGCAGCCGGATGGGGGTTGGCACAGATACGCAGTATTTT. It specifies CASSRMGVGTDTQYF. The full variable domain, rest sourced from reference TRBV5-4 and TRBJ2-3, is ETGVTQSPTHLIKTRGQQVTLRCSSQSGHNTVSWYQQALGQGPQFIFQYYREEENGRGNFPPRFSGLQFPNYSSELNVNALELDDSALYLCASSRMGVGTDTQYFGPGTRLTVL.